A selection of T cell receptor beta chains follows, all from one sample in a study of OX40 agonist ivuxolimab in advanced cancers. Here immunoSEQ multiplex PCR was the method, and the copy in TCRdb shows in-frame clones only, minus some. The table shows tens of thousands of clones, with roughly 90% occurring only once. The specimen comprised CD4+ or CD8+ T cells sorted from blood, sampled in a trial of the OX40 agonist ivuxolimab. These receptor sequences come from an adult with an advanced solid tumor such as melanoma, head and neck, liver or kidney cancer. Each CDR3 is given without its conserved first and last residue. The D gene is left open where the match is weak.

TRBJ1-2,TRBV11-2,-,ASSSNYGYT
TRBJ2-7,TRBV5-1,-,ASSLEGYPTTQY
TRBJ2-7,TRBV5-8,TRBD1,ASSLGDRGTYEQY
TRBJ2-4,TRBV28,-,ASSSPGLRVAKNIQY
TRBJ2-1,TRBV15,TRBD2,ATSRGGGLAGAQF
TRBJ2-3,TRBV18,-,ASSPPSSADTQY
TRBJ2-3,TRBV5-1,-,ASRAAEADTQY
TRBJ2-1,TRBV5-4,TRBD2,ASSEQGLAARSEQF
TRBJ1-1,TRBV28,-,ASSLWRAGTF
TRBJ1-6,TRBV7-8,TRBD1,ASSLVAGGNNSPLH
TRBJ1-2,TRBV6-1,-,ASSKEGYGYT
TRBJ2-3,TRBV30,-,AWSWGSTDTQY
TRBJ1-1,TRBV28,-,ASSFGAGGTEAF
TRBJ2-1,TRBV10-3,TRBD2,AISVGVAGGENEQF
TRBJ1-4,TRBV5-4,TRBD1,ASSSTGAEEKLF
TRBJ1-4,TRBV6-6,-,ASADTPTNEKLF
TRBJ2-3,TRBV5-1,TRBD2,ASSSGTTGGDTQY
TRBJ1-2,TRBV6-4,TRBD1,ASSDSRDRAIDYGYT
TRBJ2-3,TRBV6-1,TRBD1,ASRTGGTDTQY
TRBJ2-7,TRBV27,-,ATDYEQY
TRBJ2-1,TRBV29-1,-,SVGIGRSFYNEQF
TRBJ2-5,TRBV2,-,ASSSTGEGETQY
TRBJ2-5,TRBV5-8,TRBD1,ASSLQDRGMETQY
TRBJ2-7,TRBV18,TRBD1,ASSPTRDRDSYEQY
TRBJ2-7,TRBV2,-,ASSELALSYEQY
TRBJ1-5,TRBV15,TRBD1,ATSSKQGAAQPQH
TRBJ2-1,TRBV4-3,TRBD1,ASSRGQGYGEQF